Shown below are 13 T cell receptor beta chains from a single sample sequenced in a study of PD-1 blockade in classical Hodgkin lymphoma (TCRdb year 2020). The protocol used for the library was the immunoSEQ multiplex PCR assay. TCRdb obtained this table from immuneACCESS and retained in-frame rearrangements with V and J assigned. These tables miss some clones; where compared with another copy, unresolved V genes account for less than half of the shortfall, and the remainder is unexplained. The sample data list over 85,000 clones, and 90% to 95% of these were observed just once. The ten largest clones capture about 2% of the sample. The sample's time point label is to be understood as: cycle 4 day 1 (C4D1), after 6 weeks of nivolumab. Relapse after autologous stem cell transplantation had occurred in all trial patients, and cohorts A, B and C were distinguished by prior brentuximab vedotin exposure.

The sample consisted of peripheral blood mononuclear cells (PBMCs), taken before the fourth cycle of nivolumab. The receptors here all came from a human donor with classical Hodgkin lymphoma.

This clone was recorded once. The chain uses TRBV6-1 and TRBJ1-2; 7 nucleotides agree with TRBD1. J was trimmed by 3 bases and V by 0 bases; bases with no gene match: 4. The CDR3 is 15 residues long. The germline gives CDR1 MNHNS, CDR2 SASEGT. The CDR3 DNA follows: TGTGCCAGCAGTGAAGCCACAGGGGCCTACTATGGCTACACCTTC. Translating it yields CASSEATGAYYGYTF.

The CDR3 here is CAWSVGQRRYSPLHF. The CDR3 DNA reads TGTGCCTGGAGTGTCGGACAGAGAAGATATTCACCCCTCCACTTT. The rearrangement uses TRBV30 and TRBJ1-6; TRBD1 might be the D (6 bases). The CDR3 loop spans 15 amino acids. Germline V gene data show CDR1 as GTSNPN and CDR2 as SVGIG (reference sequence). V was trimmed by 0 bases and J by 8 bases, leaving 14 bases between them.

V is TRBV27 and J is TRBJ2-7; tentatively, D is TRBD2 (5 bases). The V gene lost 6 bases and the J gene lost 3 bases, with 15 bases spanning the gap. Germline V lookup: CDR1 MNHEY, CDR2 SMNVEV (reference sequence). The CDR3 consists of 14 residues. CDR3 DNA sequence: TGTGCCAGCAGGACTACGCCTCGAGGCTACGAGCAGTACTTC. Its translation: CASRTTPRGYEQYF.

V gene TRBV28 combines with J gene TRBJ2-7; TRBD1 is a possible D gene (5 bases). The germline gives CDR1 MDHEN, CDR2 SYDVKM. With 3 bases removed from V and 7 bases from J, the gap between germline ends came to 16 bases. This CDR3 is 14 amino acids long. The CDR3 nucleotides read TGTGCCAGCAGTTTTCTCGACAGAAGGGGAGAGCAGTACTTC. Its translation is CASSFLDRRGEQYF.

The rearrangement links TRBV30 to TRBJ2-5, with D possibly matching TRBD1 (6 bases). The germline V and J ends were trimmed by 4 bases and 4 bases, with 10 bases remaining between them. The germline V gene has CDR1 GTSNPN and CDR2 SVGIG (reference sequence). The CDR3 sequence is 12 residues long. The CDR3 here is CAWKRGGETQYF. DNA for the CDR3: TGTGCCTGGAAAAGAGGGGGAGAGACCCAGTACTTC.

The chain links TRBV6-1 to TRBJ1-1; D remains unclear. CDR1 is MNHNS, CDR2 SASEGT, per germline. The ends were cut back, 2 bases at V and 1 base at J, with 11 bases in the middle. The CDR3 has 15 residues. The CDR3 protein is CASSEIVIKNTEAFF. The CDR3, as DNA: TGTGCCAGCAGTGAAATCGTCATCAAGAACACTGAAGCTTTCTTT.

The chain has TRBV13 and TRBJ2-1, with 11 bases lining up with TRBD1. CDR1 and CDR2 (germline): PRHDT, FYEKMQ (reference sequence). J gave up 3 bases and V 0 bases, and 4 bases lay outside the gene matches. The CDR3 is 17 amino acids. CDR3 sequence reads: CASSLGWDRGFYNEQFF. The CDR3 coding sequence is TGTGCCAGCAGCTTAGGCTGGGACAGGGGGTTCTACAATGAGCAGTTCTTC.

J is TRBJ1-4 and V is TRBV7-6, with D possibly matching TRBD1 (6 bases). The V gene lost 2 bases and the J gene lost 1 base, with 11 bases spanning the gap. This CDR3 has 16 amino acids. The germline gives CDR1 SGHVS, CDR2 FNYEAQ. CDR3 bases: TGTGCCAGCAGCTTATTTTCAGGGGTAACTAATGAAAAACTGTTTTTT. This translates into CASSLFSGVTNEKLFF.

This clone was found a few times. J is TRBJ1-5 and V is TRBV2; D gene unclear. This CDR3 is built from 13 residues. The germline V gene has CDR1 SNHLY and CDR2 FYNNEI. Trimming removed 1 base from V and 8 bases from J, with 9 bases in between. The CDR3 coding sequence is TGTGCCAGCAGTGAAGAGAGTGAGAAGCCCCAGCATTTT. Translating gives CASSEESEKPQHF. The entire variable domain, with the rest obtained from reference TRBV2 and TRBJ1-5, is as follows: EPEVTQTPSHQVTQMGQEVILRCVPISNHLYFYWYRQILGQKVEFLVSFYNNEISEKSEIFDDQFSVERPDGSNFTLKIRSTKLEDSAMYFCASSEESEKPQHFGDGTRLSIL.

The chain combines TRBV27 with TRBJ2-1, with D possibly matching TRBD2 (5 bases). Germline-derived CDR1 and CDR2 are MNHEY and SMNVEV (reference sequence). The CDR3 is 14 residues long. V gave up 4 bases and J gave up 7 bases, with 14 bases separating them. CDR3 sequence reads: CASSSLGRRNEQFF. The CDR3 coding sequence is TGTGCCAGCAGTTCCCTGGGGAGACGGAATGAGCAGTTCTTC.

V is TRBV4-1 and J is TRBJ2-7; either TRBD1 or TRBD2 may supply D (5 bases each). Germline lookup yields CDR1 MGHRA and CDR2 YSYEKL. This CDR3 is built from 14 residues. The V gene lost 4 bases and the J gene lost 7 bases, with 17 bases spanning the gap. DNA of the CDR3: TGCGCCAGCAGCCCGGACGCAGGGCCGGGGGAGCAGTACTTC. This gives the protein CASSPDAGPGEQYF.

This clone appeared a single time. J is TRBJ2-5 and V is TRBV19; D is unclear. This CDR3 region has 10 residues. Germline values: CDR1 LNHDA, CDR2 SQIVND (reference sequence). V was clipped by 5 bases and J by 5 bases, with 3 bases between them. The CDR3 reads CASSGETQYF. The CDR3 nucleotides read TGTGCCAGTAGTGGGGAGACCCAGTACTTC. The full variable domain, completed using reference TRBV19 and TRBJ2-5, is DGGITQSPKYLFRKEGQNVTLSCEQNLNHDAMYWYRQDPGQGLRLIYYSQIVNDFQKGDIAEGYSVSREKKESFPLTVTSAQKNPTAFYLCASSGETQYFGPGTRLLVL.

The CDR3 coding sequence is TGTGCCAGCAGCCTGACTAGCGGGGGCTCGGATACGCAGTATTTT. As protein: CASSLTSGGSDTQYF. The rearrangement links TRBV27 to TRBJ2-3; 12 bases line up with TRBD2. This CDR3 is built from 15 residues. With V trimmed by 6 bases and J by 6 bases, 7 bases remained unmatched. CDR1 is MNHEY, CDR2 SMNVEV, per germline (reference sequence).